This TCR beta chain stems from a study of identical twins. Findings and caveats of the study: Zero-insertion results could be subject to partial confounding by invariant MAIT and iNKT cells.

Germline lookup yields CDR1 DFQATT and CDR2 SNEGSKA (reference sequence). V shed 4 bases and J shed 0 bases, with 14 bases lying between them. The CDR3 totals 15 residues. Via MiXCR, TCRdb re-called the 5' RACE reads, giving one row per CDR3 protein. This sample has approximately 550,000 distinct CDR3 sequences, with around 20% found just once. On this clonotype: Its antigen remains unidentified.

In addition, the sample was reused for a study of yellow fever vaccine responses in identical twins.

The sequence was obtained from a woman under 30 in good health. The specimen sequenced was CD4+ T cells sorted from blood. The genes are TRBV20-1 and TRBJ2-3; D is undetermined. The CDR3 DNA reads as TGCAGTGCTATTGAGGTGTCAGGCAGCACAGATACGCAGTATTTT. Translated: CSAIEVSGSTDTQYF.